This T cell receptor beta chain derives from a study of OX40 agonist ivuxolimab in advanced cancers. The wider study: At just under 85% male, the cohort had a mean age of approximately 60 years, ranging from about 20 to 80. Three patients got partial responses; one had hepatocellular carcinoma and two had cutaneous melanoma.

General study points: The study observed clonal expansion of CD4+ and CD8+ blood T cells by week 6 at 0.1 to 3.0 mg/kg.

About this clone: As yet, its antigen is unknown.

The method was immunoSEQ multiplex PCR; TCRdb's version includes in-frame clones alone and lacks a portion of them. The sample records around 31,000 clones, 88% being singletons. CDR3 length: 14 residues. Germline CDR1 is MDHEN and CDR2 is SYDVKM. With V trimmed by 6 bases and J by 9 bases, 6 bases remained unmatched. The TCR sequence derives from an adult with an advanced solid tumor such as melanoma, head and neck, liver or kidney cancer. The V and J genes are TRBV28 and TRBJ1-6, with 9 bases lining up with TRBD1. The source material was CD4+ or CD8+ T cells sorted from blood, sampled in a trial of the OX40 agonist ivuxolimab. CDR3 residues: CASSRGQGRSPLHF. The CDR3 DNA is TGTGCCAGCAGCCGGGGACAGGGACGTTCACCCCTCCACTTT.